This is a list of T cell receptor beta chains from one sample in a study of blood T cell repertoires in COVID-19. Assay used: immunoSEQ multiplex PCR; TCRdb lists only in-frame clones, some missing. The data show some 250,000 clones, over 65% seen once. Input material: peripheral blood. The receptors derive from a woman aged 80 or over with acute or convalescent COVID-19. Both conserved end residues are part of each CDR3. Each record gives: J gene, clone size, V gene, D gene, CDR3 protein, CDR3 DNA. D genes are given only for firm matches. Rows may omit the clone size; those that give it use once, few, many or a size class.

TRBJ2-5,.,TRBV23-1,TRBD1,CASRPHPGQGGLETQYF,TGCGCCAGCAGACCACATCCGGGACAGGGGGGGCTTGAGACCCAGTACTTC
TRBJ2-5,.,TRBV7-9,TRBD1,CASSVSGTGETQYF,TGTGCCAGCAGCGTCTCCGGGACAGGAGAGACCCAGTACTTC
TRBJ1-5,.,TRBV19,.,CASSIQGVRNQPQHF,TGTGCCAGTAGTATTCAGGGCGTCAGAAATCAGCCCCAGCATTTT
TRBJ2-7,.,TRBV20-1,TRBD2,CSASMASGRAGAGEQYF,TGCAGTGCTAGTATGGCTAGCGGGAGGGCCGGAGCGGGTGAGCAGTACTTC
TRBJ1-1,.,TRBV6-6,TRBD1,CASGKTGTGNTEAFF,TGTGCCAGCGGTAAAACCGGGACAGGGAACACTGAAGCTTTCTTT
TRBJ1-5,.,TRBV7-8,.,CASSLGSIGGRNQPQHF,TGTGCCAGCAGCTTAGGAAGCATTGGGGGGAGGAATCAGCCCCAGCATTTT
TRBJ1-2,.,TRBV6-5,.,CASSRTPTNYGYTF,TGTGCCTCCTCTAGGACACCTACTAACTATGGCTACACCTTC
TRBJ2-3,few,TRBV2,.,CASSEYDTQYF,TGTGCCAGCAGTGAATATGATACGCAGTATTTT
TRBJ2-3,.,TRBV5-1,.,CASSFIPGEDTQYF,TGCGCCAGCAGCTTTATCCCAGGGGAAGATACGCAGTATTTT
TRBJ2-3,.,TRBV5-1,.,CASSLGRVGTDTQYF,TGCGCCAGCAGCTTAGGGCGGGTAGGCACAGATACGCAGTATTTT
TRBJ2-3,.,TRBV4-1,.,CASSRTPGQNTDTQYF,TGCGCCAGCAGCCGGACGCCCGGACAAAACACAGATACGCAGTATTTT
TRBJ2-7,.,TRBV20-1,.,CSASAQGSDYTYVQYF,TGCAGTGCTAGTGCTCAGGGGTCCGACTATACCTACGTGCAGTACTTC
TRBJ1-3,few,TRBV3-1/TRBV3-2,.,CASSPRGNTIYF,TGTGCCAGCAGCCCCCGAGGCAACACCATATATTTT
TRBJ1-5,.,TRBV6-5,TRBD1,CASTQDRAQPQHF,TGTGCCAGCACACAAGACAGGGCTCAGCCCCAGCATTTT
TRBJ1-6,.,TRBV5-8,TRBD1,CASSSGQGGSPLHF,TGTGCCAGCAGCTCGGGACAGGGGGGTTCACCCCTCCACTTT
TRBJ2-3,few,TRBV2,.,CASTEAPLTDTQYF,TGTGCCAGCACCGAGGCCCCTCTCACAGATACGCAGTATTTT
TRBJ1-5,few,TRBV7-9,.,CASSLGTDNSNQPQHF,TGTGCCAGCAGCTTAGGGACAGACAATAGCAATCAGCCCCAGCATTTT
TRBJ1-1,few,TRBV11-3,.,CASSSEGNTEAFF,TGTGCCAGCAGCTCCGAGGGGAACACTGAAGCTTTCTTT
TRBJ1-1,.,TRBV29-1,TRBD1,CSVAGTGTTEAFF,TGCAGCGTTGCCGGGACAGGGACCACTGAAGCTTTCTTT
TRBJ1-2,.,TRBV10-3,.,CAISGEVGRRYTF,TGTGCCATCTCGGGGGAGGTGGGGCGACGCTACACCTTC
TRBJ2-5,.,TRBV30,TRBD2,CAWSPNRLAGLETQYF,TGTGCCTGGAGTCCAAACCGACTAGCGGGATTGGAGACCCAGTACTTC
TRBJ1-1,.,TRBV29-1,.,CSVVNKRAQDTEAFF,TGCAGCGTTGTTAACAAGAGGGCGCAGGACACTGAAGCTTTCTTT
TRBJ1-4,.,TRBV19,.,CASSTDSYEKLFF,TGTGCCAGTAGTACCGACAGTTATGAAAAACTGTTTTTT
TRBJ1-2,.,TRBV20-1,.,CSAAGGYGYTF,TGCAGTGCCGCGGGGGGCTATGGCTACACCTTC
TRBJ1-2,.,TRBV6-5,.,CASSYGVGGSYGYTF,TGTGCCAGCAGTTACGGGGTAGGGGGTTCCTATGGCTACACCTTC
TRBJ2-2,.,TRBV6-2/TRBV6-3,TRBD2,CASSYRGLAGTGELFF,TGTGCCAGCAGTTACAGGGGACTAGCGGGCACCGGGGAGCTGTTTTTT
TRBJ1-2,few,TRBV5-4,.,CASSSGNYGYTF,TGTGCCAGCAGCTCGGGGAACTATGGCTACACCTTC
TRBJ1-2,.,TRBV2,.,CASSVARRGYGYTF,TGTGCCAGCAGTGTTGCCAGAAGAGGGTATGGCTACACCTTC
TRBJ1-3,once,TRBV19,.,CASSIRTSGSGNTIYF,TGTGCCAGTAGTATTAGGACTAGCGGATCTGGAAACACCATATATTTT
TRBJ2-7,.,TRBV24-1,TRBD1,CATSDYDRDSYEQYF,TGTGCCACCAGTGATTACGACAGGGACTCCTACGAGCAGTACTTC
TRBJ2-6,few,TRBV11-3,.,CASSSNGGAGANVLTF,TGTGCCAGCAGTTCAAACGGCGGGGCTGGGGCCAACGTCCTGACTTTC
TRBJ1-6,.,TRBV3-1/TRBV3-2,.,CASSYQGSNSPLHF,TGTGCCAGCTCATACCAGGGATCTAATTCACCCCTCCACTTT
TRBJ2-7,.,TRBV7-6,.,CASSSQGIPSEQYF,TGTGCCAGCAGCTCCCAGGGCATCCCCTCCGAGCAGTACTTC
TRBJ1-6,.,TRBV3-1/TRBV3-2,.,CASSQGLGARGNSPLHF,TGTGCCAGCAGCCAAGGGTTGGGGGCGCGAGGAAATTCACCCCTCCACTTT
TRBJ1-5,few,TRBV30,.,CAWSVHSNQPQHF,TGTGCCTGGAGTGTACACAGCAATCAGCCCCAGCATTTT
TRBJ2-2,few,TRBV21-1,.,CASSKQAGDGYTGELFF,TGTGCCAGCAGCAAACAGGCGGGGGACGGATATACCGGGGAGCTGTTTTTT
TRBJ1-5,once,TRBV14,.,CASSQGRQPQHF,TGTGCCAGCAGCCAAGGTCGTCAGCCCCAGCATTTT
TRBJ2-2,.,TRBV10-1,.,CASSPQLNTGELFF,TGCGCCAGCAGTCCTCAACTAAACACCGGGGAGCTGTTTTTT
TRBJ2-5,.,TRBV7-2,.,CASSLGAVETQYF,TGTGCCAGCAGCCTGGGGGCTGTAGAGACCCAGTACTTC
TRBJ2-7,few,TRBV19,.,CASRGRDTYEQYF,TGTGCCAGTAGGGGCCGGGACACCTACGAGCAGTACTTC
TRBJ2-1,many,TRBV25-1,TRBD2,CASSAALGTSGTDEQFF,TGTGCCAGCAGTGCGGCTTTGGGGACTAGCGGGACGGATGAGCAGTTCTTC
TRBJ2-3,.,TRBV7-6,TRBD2,CASSLEGLAGDVDTQYF,TGTGCCAGCAGCTTAGAGGGACTAGCGGGGGACGTTGATACGCAGTATTTT
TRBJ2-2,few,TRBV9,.,CASSGGGQTVTGELFF,TGTGCCAGCAGCGGGGGCGGACAAACCGTCACCGGGGAGCTGTTTTTT
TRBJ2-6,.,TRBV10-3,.,CAISVQAPSNSGANILTF,TGTGCCATCAGTGTTCAAGCCCCTTCCAACTCTGGGGCCAACATCCTGACTTTC
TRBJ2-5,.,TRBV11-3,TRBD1,CASSLDRHQETQYF,TGTGCCAGCAGCCTGGACAGGCACCAAGAGACCCAGTACTTC
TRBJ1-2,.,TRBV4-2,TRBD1,CASSQDPFGQGDYGYTF,TGTGCCAGCAGCCAAGATCCCTTCGGACAGGGAGACTATGGCTACACCTTC
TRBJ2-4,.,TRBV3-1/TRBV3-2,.,CASPQCKNIQYF,TGTGCCAGTCCCCAGTGCAAAAACATTCAGTACTTC
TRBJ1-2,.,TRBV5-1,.,CASSLAGGSFYGYTF,TGCGCCAGCAGCTTGGCGGGGGGGTCCTTCTATGGCTACACCTTC
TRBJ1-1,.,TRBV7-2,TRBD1,CASSRDRVPNTEAFF,TGTGCCAGCAGCCGGGACAGGGTCCCGAACACTGAAGCTTTCTTT
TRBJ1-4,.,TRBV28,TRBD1,CASSPQGANEKLFF,TGTGCCAGCAGCCCACAGGGGGCTAATGAAAAACTGTTTTTT
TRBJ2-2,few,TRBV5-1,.,CASSPDIRTGELFF,TGCGCCAGCAGCCCAGACATTCGCACCGGGGAGCTGTTTTTT
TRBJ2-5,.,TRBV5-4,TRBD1,CASSSGQGSIETQYF,TGTGCCAGCAGCAGCGGACAGGGGAGTATCGAGACCCAGTACTTC
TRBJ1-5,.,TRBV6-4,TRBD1,CASSDTRTGSNQPQHF,TGTGCCAGCAGTGACACCCGGACAGGGAGCAATCAGCCCCAGCATTTT
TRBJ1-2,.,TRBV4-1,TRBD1,CASSQVPGQGSGGYTF,TGCGCCAGCAGCCAAGTCCCGGGACAGGGGTCGGGAGGCTACACCTTC
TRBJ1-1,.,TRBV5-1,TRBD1,CASSPNTGVGTEAFF,TGCGCCAGCAGCCCAAACACAGGGGTGGGCACTGAAGCTTTCTTT
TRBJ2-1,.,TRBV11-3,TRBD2,CASSLGARRGGNNEQFF,TGTGCCAGCAGCCTAGGGGCCCGGCGGGGGGGAAACAATGAGCAGTTCTTC